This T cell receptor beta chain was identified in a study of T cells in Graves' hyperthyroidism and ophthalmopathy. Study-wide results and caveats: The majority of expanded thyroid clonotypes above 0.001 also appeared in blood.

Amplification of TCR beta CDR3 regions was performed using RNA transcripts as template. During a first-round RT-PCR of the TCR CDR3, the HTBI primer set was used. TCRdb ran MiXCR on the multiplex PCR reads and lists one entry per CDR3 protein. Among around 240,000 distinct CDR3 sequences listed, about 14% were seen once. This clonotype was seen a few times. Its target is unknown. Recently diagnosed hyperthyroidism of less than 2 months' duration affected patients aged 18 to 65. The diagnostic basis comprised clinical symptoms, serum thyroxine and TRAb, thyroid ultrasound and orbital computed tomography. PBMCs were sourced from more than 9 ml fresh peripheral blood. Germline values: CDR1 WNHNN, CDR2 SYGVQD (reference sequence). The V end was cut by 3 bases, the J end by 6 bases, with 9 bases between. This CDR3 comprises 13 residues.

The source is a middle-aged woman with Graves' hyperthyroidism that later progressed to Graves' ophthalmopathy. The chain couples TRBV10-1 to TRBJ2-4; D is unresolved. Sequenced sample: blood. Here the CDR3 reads CASSDGSRNIQYF. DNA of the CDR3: TGCGCCAGCAGTGACGGCTCGCGAAACATTCAGTACTTC.